The clone carrying this T cell receptor beta chain was counted many times. Antigen: not known. TCRdb processed the 5' RACE reads anew with MiXCR; each CDR3 protein has one entry. The sample records around 690,000 distinct CDR3 sequences, over 20% being singletons. Germline CDR1 is DFQATT and CDR2 is SNEGSKA (reference sequence). The V end was cut by 2 bases, the J end by 6 bases, with 11 bases between. The CDR3 consists of 13 residues. The data belong to a study of identical twins. Study observations and caveats: Invariant MAIT and iNKT cells may have partly biased zero-insertion analyses. Beta out-of-frame sequences showed weaker excess sharing between twins.

The data were also submitted as part of a second study, on T cells expressing NK-cell markers.

The receptor's source is a woman younger than 35 in good health. The sequenced sample consisted of PBMCs. The chain combines TRBV20-1 with TRBJ2-1; D is possibly TRBD1 or TRBD2 (6 bases each). CDR3 bases: TGCAGTGCTAGATCCGGGGGCTTCAATGAGCAGTTCTTC. It translates to CSARSGGFNEQFF.